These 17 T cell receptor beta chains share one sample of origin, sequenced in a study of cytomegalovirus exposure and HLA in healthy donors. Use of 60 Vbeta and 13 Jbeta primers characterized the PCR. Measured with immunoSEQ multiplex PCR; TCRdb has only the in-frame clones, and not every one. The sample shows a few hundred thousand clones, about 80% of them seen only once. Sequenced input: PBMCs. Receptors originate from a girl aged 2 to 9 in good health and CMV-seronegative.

The CDR3: CASGLEDTGYEQYF. CDR3 nucleotides: TGTGCCAGCGGATTAGAGGACACTGGTTACGAGCAGTACTTC. The chain combines TRBV7-9 with TRBJ2-7; tentatively, D is TRBD1 (5 bases). CDR3 length: 14 residues. V shed 8 bases and J shed 4 bases, with 18 bases lying between them. Germline V gene lookup returns CDR1 SEHNR and CDR2 FQNEAQ (reference sequence).

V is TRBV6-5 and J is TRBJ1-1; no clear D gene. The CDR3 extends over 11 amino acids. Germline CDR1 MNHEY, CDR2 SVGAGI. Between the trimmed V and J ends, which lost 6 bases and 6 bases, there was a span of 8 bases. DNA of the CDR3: TGTGCCAGCAGCACCACAGCTGAAGCTTTCTTT. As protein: CASSTTAEAFF.

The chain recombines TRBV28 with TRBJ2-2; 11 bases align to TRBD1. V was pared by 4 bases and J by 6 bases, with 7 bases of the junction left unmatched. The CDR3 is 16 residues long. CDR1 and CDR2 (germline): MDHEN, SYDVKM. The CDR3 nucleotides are TGTGCCAGCAGTTCTACCGGGACAGGGGGATCCGGGGAGCTGTTTTTT. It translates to CASSSTGTGGSGELFF.

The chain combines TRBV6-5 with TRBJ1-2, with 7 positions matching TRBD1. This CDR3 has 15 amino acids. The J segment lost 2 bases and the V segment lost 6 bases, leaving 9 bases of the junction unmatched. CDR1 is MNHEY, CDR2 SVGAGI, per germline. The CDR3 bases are TGTGCCAGCAGCCTAACAGGGGCCCGAAACTATGGCTACACCTTC. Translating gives CASSLTGARNYGYTF.

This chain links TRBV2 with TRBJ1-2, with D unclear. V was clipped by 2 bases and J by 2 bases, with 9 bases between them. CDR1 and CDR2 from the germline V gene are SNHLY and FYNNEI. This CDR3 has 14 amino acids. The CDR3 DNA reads TGTGCCAGCAGTGAACTGACACCGAACTATGGCTACACCTTC. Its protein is CASSELTPNYGYTF.

CDR3 in amino acids: CASSETGNEQFF. CDR3 bases: TGTGCCAGCAGTGAGACAGGCAATGAGCAGTTCTTC. This chain uses TRBV25-1 with TRBJ2-1, with D tentatively TRBD1 (6 bases). This CDR3 has 12 residues. Trimming removed 3 bases from V and 6 bases from J, with 6 bases in between. The germline gives CDR1 MGHDK, CDR2 SYGVNS.

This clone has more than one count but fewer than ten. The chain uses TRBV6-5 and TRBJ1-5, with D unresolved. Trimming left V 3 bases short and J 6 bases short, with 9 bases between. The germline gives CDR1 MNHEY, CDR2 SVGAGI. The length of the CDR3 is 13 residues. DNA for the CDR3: TGTGCCAGCAGTTATCTTGAGGGTCAGCCCCAGCATTTT. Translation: CASSYLEGQPQHF.

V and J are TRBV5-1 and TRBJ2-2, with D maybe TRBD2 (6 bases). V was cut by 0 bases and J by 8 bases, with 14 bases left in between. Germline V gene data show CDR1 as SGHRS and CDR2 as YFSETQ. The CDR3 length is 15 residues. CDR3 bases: TGCGCCAGCAGCTTGGCCCAGAGACTAGGTGGGGAGCTGTTTTTT. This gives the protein CASSLAQRLGGELFF.

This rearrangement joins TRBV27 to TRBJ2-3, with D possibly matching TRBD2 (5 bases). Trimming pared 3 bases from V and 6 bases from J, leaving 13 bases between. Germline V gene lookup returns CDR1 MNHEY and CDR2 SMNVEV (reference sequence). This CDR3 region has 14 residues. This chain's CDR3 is CASSFYGLRDTQYF. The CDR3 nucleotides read TGTGCCAGCAGTTTTTATGGACTGCGCGATACGCAGTATTTT.

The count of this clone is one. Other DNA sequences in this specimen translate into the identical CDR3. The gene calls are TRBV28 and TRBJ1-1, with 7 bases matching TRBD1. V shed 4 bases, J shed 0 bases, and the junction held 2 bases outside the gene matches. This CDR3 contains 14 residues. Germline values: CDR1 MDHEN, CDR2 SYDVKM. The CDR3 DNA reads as TGTGCCAGCAGTTCGACAGGGTTGAACACTGAAGCTTTCTTT. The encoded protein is CASSSTGLNTEAFF.

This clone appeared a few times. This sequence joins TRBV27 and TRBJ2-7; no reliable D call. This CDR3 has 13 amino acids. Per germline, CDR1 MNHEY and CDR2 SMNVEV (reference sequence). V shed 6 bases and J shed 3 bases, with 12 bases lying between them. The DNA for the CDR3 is TGTGCCAGCAGCCTAACCCACTACTACGAGCAGTACTTC. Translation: CASSLTHYYEQYF.

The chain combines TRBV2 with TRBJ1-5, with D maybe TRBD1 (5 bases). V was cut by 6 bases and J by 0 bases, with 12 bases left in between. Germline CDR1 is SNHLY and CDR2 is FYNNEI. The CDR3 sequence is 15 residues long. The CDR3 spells CASRGGGYSNQPQHF. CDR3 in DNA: TGTGCCAGCAGGGGCGGGGGGTATAGCAATCAGCCCCAGCATTTT.

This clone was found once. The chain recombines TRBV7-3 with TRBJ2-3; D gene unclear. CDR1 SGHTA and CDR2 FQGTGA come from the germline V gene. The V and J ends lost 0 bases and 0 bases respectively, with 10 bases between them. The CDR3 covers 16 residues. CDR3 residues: CASSLTGATSTDTQYF. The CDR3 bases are TGTGCCAGCAGCTTAACGGGCGCTACCAGCACAGATACGCAGTATTTT.

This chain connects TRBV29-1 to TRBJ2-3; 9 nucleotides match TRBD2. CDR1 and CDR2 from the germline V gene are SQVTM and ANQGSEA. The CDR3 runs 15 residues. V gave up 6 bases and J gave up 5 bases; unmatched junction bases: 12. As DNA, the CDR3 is TGCAGCGTCCGAGGGCGGGAGGGCGCCATAGATACGCAGTATTTT. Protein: CSVRGREGAIDTQYF.

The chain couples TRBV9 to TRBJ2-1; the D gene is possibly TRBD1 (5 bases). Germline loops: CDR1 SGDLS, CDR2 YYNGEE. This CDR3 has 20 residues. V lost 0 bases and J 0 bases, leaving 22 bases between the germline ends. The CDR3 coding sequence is TGTGCCAGCAGCGTAGCTCGGCAGGGTGGGATCGGCGGCTCCTACAATGAGCAGTTCTTC. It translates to CASSVARQGGIGGSYNEQFF.

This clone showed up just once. Here the CDR3 reads CASSTSDTQYF. The DNA of the CDR3 is TGTGCCAGCAGCACATCAGATACGCAGTATTTT. V usage is TRBV7-9 and J usage is TRBJ2-3; D gene ambiguous. Germline-derived CDR1 and CDR2 are SEHNR and FQNEAQ (reference sequence). The CDR3 consists of 11 residues. V dropped 5 bases and J dropped 4 bases, with 4 bases sitting between them.

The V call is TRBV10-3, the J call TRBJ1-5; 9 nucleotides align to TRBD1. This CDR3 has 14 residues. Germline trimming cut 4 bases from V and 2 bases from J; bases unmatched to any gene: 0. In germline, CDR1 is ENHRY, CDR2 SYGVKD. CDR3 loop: CAISGTGGNQPQHF. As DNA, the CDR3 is TGTGCCATCAGTGGGACAGGGGGCAATCAGCCCCAGCATTTT.